Each of the 30 T cell receptor beta chains below was sequenced from the same sample in a study of blood T cell repertoires in COVID-19. Profiled with immunoSEQ multiplex PCR; TCRdb holds only in-frame clones, not every one. Among around 220,000 clones listed, about 85% were seen once. The material sequenced was peripheral blood. These receptors all come from a man aged 30-40 years with active or convalescent COVID-19.

The V call is TRBV7-9, the J call TRBJ1-1; unclear D gene. This CDR3 has 13 residues. CDR1 and CDR2 (germline): SEHNR, FQNEAQ (reference sequence). Trimming shortened V by 2 bases and J by 3 bases, and 7 bases separated the two germline ends. The CDR3 bases are TGTGCCAGCAGCTTAACTTTGGACACTGAAGCTTTCTTT. This translates into CASSLTLDTEAFF.

The gene calls are TRBV7-2 and TRBJ1-2; D may be TRBD1 (6 bases). V lost 1 base, J lost 4 bases, and 22 bases lay in between. The CDR3 spans 18 residues. The germline CDR1 and CDR2 sequences are SGHTA and FQGNSA. The CDR3: CASSLDWGTGIQIYGYTF. The CDR3 DNA reads as TGTGCCAGCAGCTTAGATTGGGGTACAGGGATACAGATCTATGGCTACACCTTC.

The rearrangement joins TRBV4-3 to TRBJ1-1, with D unclear. The CDR3 consists of 14 residues. Between the trimmed V and J ends, which lost 1 base and 5 bases, there was a span of 11 bases. The germline gives CDR1 LGHNA, CDR2 YSLEER. This CDR3 is CASSQVAWATEAFF. The CDR3 nucleotides read TGCGCCAGCAGCCAAGTGGCCTGGGCAACTGAAGCTTTCTTT.

V and J are TRBV28 and TRBJ1-1; D remains ambiguous. The ends were cut back, 5 bases at V and 0 bases at J, with 13 bases in the middle. The CDR3 totals 15 residues. Germline lookup yields CDR1 MDHEN and CDR2 SYDVKM. The CDR3 spells CASSPLLLVNTEAFF. CDR3 sequence (DNA): TGTGCCAGCAGTCCCCTGCTGTTAGTGAACACTGAAGCTTTCTTT.

The gene calls are TRBV5-4 and TRBJ2-6, with unresolved D. The CDR3 contains 15 residues. V lost 0 bases and J lost 4, with 8 bases in between. CDR1 is SGHNT, CDR2 YYREEE, per germline (reference sequence). CDR3 in DNA: TGTGCCAGCAGCTTGGAGGCGACAGGGGCCAACGTCCTGACTTTC. It translates to CASSLEATGANVLTF.

This chain uses TRBV6-5 with TRBJ1-4, with a weak D call TRBD1 (5 bases). Between the trimmed V and J ends, which lost 5 bases and 5 bases, there was a span of 12 bases. The CDR3 is 14 amino acids. Germline V gives CDR1 MNHEY, CDR2 SVGAGI. The CDR3: CASSPGLRNEKLFF. CDR3 coding DNA: TGTGCCAGCAGTCCGGGACTCAGGAATGAAAAACTGTTTTTT.

The chain is built from TRBV6-5 and TRBJ1-2; TRBD1 matches at 7 bases. The V segment lost 4 bases and the J segment 1 base; nucleotides outside the gene matches: 3. CDR3 length equals 14 residues. Germline V gene lookup returns CDR1 MNHEY and CDR2 SVGAGI. CDR3: CASSLGQLNYGYTF. In nucleotides, the CDR3 is TGTGCCAGCAGTTTGGGACAGCTTAACTATGGCTACACCTTC.

The chain employs TRBV11-1 and TRBJ2-4; 13 bases agree with TRBD2. V lost 1 base to trimming and J lost 14 bases; unmatched junction nucleotides: 5. Germline V lookup: CDR1 SGHAT, CDR2 FQDESV (reference sequence). CDR3 length: 14 amino acids. In nucleotides, the CDR3 is TGTGCCAGCAGCTTAGGGGGGACTAGCGGGATTAAGTACTTC. Its protein is CASSLGGTSGIKYF.

The chain combines TRBV29-1 with TRBJ1-1; 8 bases line up with TRBD1. The CDR3 is made up of 17 amino acids. The germline V gene has CDR1 SQVTM and CDR2 ANQGSEA. The V gene end was trimmed by 0 bases and the J gene end by 3 bases; junction bases not matched to a gene: 12. CDR3 sequence reads: CSVEDEAGQGADTEAFF. CDR3 bases: TGCAGCGTTGAAGATGAGGCCGGGCAGGGGGCGGACACTGAAGCTTTCTTT.

The chain carries TRBV30 and TRBJ2-7, with TRBD2 matching 11 bases. V lost 3 bases, J lost 5 bases, and 9 bases stayed unmatched. The CDR3 covers 15 residues. From germline, CDR1 is GTSNPN and CDR2 SVGIG (reference sequence). CDR3 sequence: CAWRRLAGGYDEQYF. The CDR3 nucleotides read TGTGCCTGGAGGAGGCTAGCGGGAGGATATGACGAGCAGTACTTC.

Comments on this clone: At one boundary the junction diverges from the germline segment, which might be a read error. The chain links TRBV4-3 to TRBJ2-7, with TRBD2 matching over 8 bases. The V gene's germline CDR1 is LGHNA and CDR2 YSLEER. The CDR3 is 13 amino acids. For the CDR3, the DNA is TGCGCCAGCAGCCCCGGTGGGAGCGGGAGATCGGACTTC. Protein product: CASSPGGSGRSDF.

The CDR3 spells CASRNTGGYGYTF. For the CDR3, the DNA is TGTGCCAGCAGAAACACAGGGGGCTATGGCTACACCTTC. The chain is built from TRBV28 and TRBJ1-2; 8 positions agree with TRBD1. The CDR3 consists of 13 residues. With 6 bases clipped from V and 4 bases from J, the junction kept 4 bases outside the gene matches. Germline CDR1 MDHEN, CDR2 SYDVKM.

The J gene is TRBJ1-1, the V gene TRBV28; no firm D call. The CDR3 runs to 15 residues. Germline CDR1 and CDR2: MDHEN and SYDVKM. V was cut by 6 bases and J by 2 bases, with 16 bases left in between. The CDR3 protein is CASRVGASPNTEAFF. CDR3 in DNA: TGTGCCAGCAGGGTCGGCGCTAGCCCCAACACTGAAGCTTTCTTT.

The chain employs TRBV6-5 and TRBJ1-5; TRBD1 aligns across 9 bases. The CDR3 covers 14 residues. V was pared by 3 bases and J by 7 bases, with 4 bases of the junction left unmatched. Germline loops: CDR1 MNHEY, CDR2 SVGAGI. The CDR3 bases are TGTGCCAGCAGTTATAGGACAGGGGAACAGCCCCAGCATTTT. It codes for CASSYRTGEQPQHF.

The chain employs TRBV4-1 and TRBJ2-2; 14 bases are a match to TRBD2. The CDR3 runs 16 residues. V lost 3 bases and J lost 9; bases outside the gene matches: 6. Germline CDR1 reads MGHRA; CDR2 reads YSYEKL. CDR3 coding DNA: TGCGCCAGCAGCCAGGAGGGACTAGCGGGAGTTCGGGAGCTGTTTTTT. Translating it yields CASSQEGLAGVRELFF.

The sample holds one count of this clone. J is TRBJ1-4 and V is TRBV5-1; maybe TRBD1 (5 bases). This CDR3 has 15 amino acids. Germline-derived CDR1 and CDR2 are SGHRS and YFSETQ. The V end lost 4 bases, the J end lost 2 bases, and 12 bases lay between the germline ends. The CDR3 DNA sequence: TGCGCCAGCAGCACGGGACTAACCACTAATGAAAAACTGTTTTTT. It translates to CASSTGLTTNEKLFF.

The rearrangement links TRBV9 to TRBJ2-1; possible D gene TRBD1, 6 bases. This CDR3 has 15 amino acids. V was cut by 5 bases and J by 8 bases, with 20 bases left in between. Looked up from germline, CDR1 is SGDLS and CDR2 is YYNGEE. The CDR3 protein is CASSVTGDMAYEQFF. The CDR3 DNA reads as TGTGCCAGCAGTGTAACTGGGGACATGGCATATGAGCAGTTCTTC.

This clone was recorded a few times. The V call is TRBV27, the J call TRBJ2-1; maybe TRBD2 (5 bases). From germline, CDR1 is MNHEY and CDR2 SMNVEV (reference sequence). The CDR3 runs 15 residues. V lost 4 bases and J 0 bases, leaving 10 bases between the germline ends. The CDR3 region is CASSYRGSSYNEQFF. CDR3 DNA: TGTGCCAGCAGTTACCGAGGGAGCTCCTACAATGAGCAGTTCTTC.

The CDR3 coding sequence is TGTGCCACCAGTGACCCCGGTCTCAATCAGCCCCAGCATTTT. As protein: CATSDPGLNQPQHF. The J gene is TRBJ1-5, the V gene TRBV24-1; D gene uncertain. CDR1 and CDR2 (germline): KGHDR, SFDVKD. This CDR3 is 14 amino acids long. With 4 bases removed from V and 3 bases from J, the gap between germline ends came to 9 bases.

This clone was recorded once. This rearrangement joins TRBV20-1 to TRBJ2-7; maybe TRBD2 (6 bases). Germline V CDR1 and CDR2: DFQATT, SNEGSKA (reference sequence). CDR3 length: 15 residues. V lost 3 bases, J lost 3 bases, and 18 bases lay in between. This CDR3 reads CSASLPGLVVYEQYF. The CDR3 coding sequence is TGCAGTGCTAGTCTACCGGGACTGGTCGTCTACGAGCAGTACTTC.

This sequence joins TRBV5-1 and TRBJ1-1, with TRBD1 as a possible D gene (5 bases). Germline CDR1 is SGHRS and CDR2 is YFSETQ. Trimming shortened V by 4 bases and J by 1 base, and 8 bases separated the two germline ends. The CDR3 runs to 13 residues. The CDR3 here is CASSTGQNTEAFF. The CDR3 DNA reads TGCGCCAGCAGCACCGGACAGAACACTGAAGCTTTCTTT. The whole variable domain, filled in from reference TRBV5-1 and TRBJ1-1, reads KAGVTQTPRYLIKTRGQQVTLSCSPISGHRSVSWYQQTPGQGLQFLFEYFSETQRNKGNFPGRFSGRQFSNSRSEMNVSTLELGDSALYLCASSTGQNTEAFFGQGTRLTVV.

V gene TRBV10-3 combines with J gene TRBJ2-7; 8 nucleotides agree with TRBD1. V shed 2 bases, J shed 4 bases, and the junction held 13 bases outside the gene matches. The length of the CDR3 is 17 residues. The germline V gene has CDR1 ENHRY and CDR2 SYGVKD. In DNA form, the CDR3 reads TGTGCCATCAGTGAGCCGCGTGGGGCGCAGGGGGCGTACGAGCAGTACTTC. Residues: CAISEPRGAQGAYEQYF.

The count of this clone is one. V and J are TRBV5-4 and TRBJ2-3; TRBD2 matches at 8 bases. This CDR3 has 15 amino acids. Per the germline V gene, CDR1 is SGHNT and CDR2 is YYREEE (reference sequence). The ends lost 3 bases at V and 2 bases at J; junction bases unmatched: 5. The CDR3 is CASSSLAGPTDTQYF. In DNA, the CDR3 is TGTGCCAGCAGCTCCTTAGCGGGGCCCACAGATACGCAGTATTTT.

This clone was found once. CDR3 protein: CAIGGGTSGSSYEQYF. Written as DNA, the CDR3 is TGTGCCATCGGGGGGGGGACTAGCGGGAGCTCCTACGAGCAGTACTTC. The chain links TRBV2 to TRBJ2-7; 14 nucleotides agree with TRBD2. The V and J ends lost 10 bases and 0 bases, in that order; junction bases with no gene match: 8. Looked up from germline, CDR1 is SNHLY and CDR2 is FYNNEI. The CDR3 length is 16 residues. Full variable domain (remainder filled in from reference TRBV2 and TRBJ2-7): EPEVTQTPSHQVTQMGQEVILRCVPISNHLYFYWYRQILGQKVEFLVSFYNNEISEKSEIFDDQFSVERPDGSNFTLKIRSTKLEDSAMYFCAIGGGTSGSSYEQYFGPGTRLTVT.

This chain connects TRBV25-1 to TRBJ2-5; 8 bases fit TRBD1. CDR1 and CDR2 from the germline V gene are MGHDK and SYGVNS. This CDR3 comprises 18 residues. V shed 2 bases and J 5 bases; nucleotides not matched to a gene: 16. The CDR3 loop reads CASSELGQGPGHKETQYF. Written as DNA, the CDR3 is TGTGCCAGCAGTGAACTAGGACAGGGACCGGGTCATAAGGAGACCCAGTACTTC.

The gene calls are TRBV4-3 and TRBJ2-1; tentative D call: TRBD2 (5 bases). V lost 4 bases to trimming and J lost 6 bases, with 13 bases between them. The germline V gene has CDR1 LGHNA and CDR2 YSLEER. The CDR3 totals 14 residues. In nucleotides, the CDR3 is TGCGCCAGCAGCCGAGCCGGGAATCGCAATGAGCAGTTCTTC. It codes for CASSRAGNRNEQFF.

The chain has TRBV4-1 and TRBJ1-2; D is unclear. This CDR3 spans 15 amino acids. V lost 0 bases to trimming and J lost 5 bases, with 13 bases between them. Looked up from germline, CDR1 is MGHRA and CDR2 is YSYEKL. CDR3: CASSQERTMNYGYTF. The CDR3 DNA reads as TGCGCCAGCAGCCAAGAGCGTACGATGAATTATGGCTACACCTTC.

V and J are TRBV30 and TRBJ2-7; TRBD2 matches 8 bases. The J segment lost 9 bases and the V segment lost 8 bases, leaving 12 bases of the junction unmatched. There are 12 residues in the CDR3. Germline values: CDR1 GTSNPN, CDR2 SVGIG (reference sequence). In DNA, the CDR3 is TGTGCCGGAAAGCGGGAGTGGGGCGGGCAGTACTTC. Amino acids: CAGKREWGGQYF.

The chain is built from TRBV13 and TRBJ1-6; possibly TRBD1 for D (6 bases). V was pared by 2 bases and J by 6 bases, with 11 bases between. This CDR3 contains 15 residues. From germline, CDR1 is PRHDT and CDR2 FYEKMQ (reference sequence). CDR3 amino acids: CASSLRGAGNSPLHF. The CDR3 region has the DNA TGTGCCAGCAGCTTACGGGGGGCTGGTAATTCACCCCTCCACTTT.

A word on this clone: A much larger clone differs by one base, so this may be a read error. The chain has TRBV7-9 and TRBJ2-7, with 7 nucleotides matching TRBD2. Germline CDR1 is SEHNR and CDR2 is FQNEAQ (reference sequence). This CDR3 is 14 amino acids long. V dropped 0 bases and J dropped 2; count of bases not matched to a gene: 1. The CDR3 is CASSLAGGTYEQYF. The CDR3 nucleotides are TGTGCCAGCAGCTTAGCGGGGGGGACCTACGAGCAGTACTTC.